Each of the 15 T cell receptor beta chains below was sequenced from the same sample in a study of early T cells in non-severe SARS-CoV-2 infection. TCRdb re-called the 5' RACE reads with MiXCR, one entry per CDR3 protein. The table has 25,000 to 30,000 distinct CDR3 sequences, nearly 4.5% seen once. Sequencing was carried out using whole blood. These receptors all stem from an adult who was a healthcare worker with PCR-confirmed SARS-CoV-2 infection or an uninfected control (not recorded which).

This clonotype was seen ten or more times. J is TRBJ1-6 and V is TRBV7-2; the D is unclear. The germline V and J ends were trimmed by 1 base and 1 base, with 14 bases remaining between them. This CDR3 is 18 amino acids long. Germline CDR1 is SGHTA and CDR2 is FQGNSA. The CDR3 region is CASSLELSRRSYNSPLHF. CDR3 bases: TGTGCCAGCAGCTTAGAATTGTCACGACGGTCCTATAATTCACCCCTCCACTTT.

This clonotype was recorded at least ten times. The chain employs TRBV28 and TRBJ1-6, with 9 bases lining up with TRBD1. The germline gives CDR1 MDHEN, CDR2 SYDVKM. The J segment lost 9 bases and the V segment lost 2 bases, leaving 5 bases of the junction unmatched. The CDR3 spans 15 residues. CDR3: CASSLVQGAPSPLHF. The CDR3 DNA reads TGTGCCAGCAGTTTAGTACAGGGGGCGCCTTCACCCCTCCACTTT.

This clonotype was counted ten times or more. The V gene is TRBV19, the J gene TRBJ2-7, with D unclear. Germline V gives CDR1 LNHDA, CDR2 SQIVND (reference sequence). This CDR3 spans 13 amino acids. V lost 3 bases to trimming and J lost 5 bases, with 11 bases between them. CDR3 protein: CASSIQGPHEQYF. The CDR3 bases are TGTGCCAGTAGTATTCAAGGGCCCCACGAGCAGTACTTC.

The chain is built from TRBV27 and TRBJ1-1; D is unclear. Trimming left V 1 base short and J 1 base short, with 4 bases between. This CDR3 is 13 amino acids long. Looked up from germline, CDR1 is MNHEY and CDR2 is SMNVEV (reference sequence). The CDR3 sequence is CASSLYKNTEAFF. The CDR3 region has the DNA TGTGCCAGCAGTTTATACAAGAACACTGAAGCTTTCTTT.

In its sample, this clonotype was seen once. A read error may explain this, as a much larger clone is one base away. This chain uses TRBV28 with TRBJ2-3; D call uncertain. V shed 4 bases and J shed 4 bases, with 12 bases lying between them. The germline gives CDR1 MDHEN, CDR2 SYDVKM. The CDR3 sequence is 14 residues long. The CDR3 sequence is CASSSDVPADTQYF. The CDR3, as DNA: TGTGCCAGCAGTTCCGATGTGCCCGCAGATACGCAGTATTTT.

There are many counts of this clonotype. The J gene is TRBJ1-1, the V gene TRBV7-9, with D possibly being TRBD1 (6 bases). CDR1 SEHNR and CDR2 FQNEAQ come from the germline V gene (reference sequence). The ends were cut back, 1 base at V and 7 bases at J, with 13 bases in the middle. The length of the CDR3 is 14 residues. The CDR3 is CASSLDYRVIEAFF. The CDR3 DNA reads TGTGCCAGCAGCTTAGATTACAGGGTGATTGAAGCTTTCTTT.

In this sample, this clonotype turned up many times. The chain recombines TRBV30 with TRBJ1-2; D ambiguous. Trimming removed 4 bases at V and 7 bases at J, with 13 bases between. CDR1 and CDR2 (germline): GTSNPN, SVGIG (reference sequence). The CDR3 runs 12 residues. The CDR3 nucleotides read TGTGCCTGGACGATCGGAGAGGGTGGCTACACCTTC. Translation gives CAWTIGEGGYTF. Full variable domain (remainder filled in from reference TRBV30 and TRBJ1-2): SQTIHQWPATLVQPVGSPLSLECTVEGTSNPNLYWYRQAAGRGLQLLFYSVGIGQISSEVPQNLSASRPQDRQFILSSKKLLLSDSGFYLCAWTIGEGGYTFGSGTRLTVV.

The chain recombines TRBV7-2 with TRBJ1-4; D uncertain. The CDR3 loop spans 16 amino acids. Deletions cut 2 bases from V and 0 bases from J, with 10 bases between. CDR1 SGHTA and CDR2 FQGNSA come from the germline V gene. The CDR3: CASSLQGDTTNEKLFF. CDR3 nucleotides: TGTGCCAGCAGCTTACAAGGCGACACAACTAATGAAAAACTGTTTTTT. The full variable domain, completed using reference TRBV7-2 and TRBJ1-4, is GAGVSQSPSNKVTEKGKDVELRCDPISGHTALYWYRQSLGQGLEFLIYFQGNSAPDKSGLPSDRFSAERTGGSVSTLTIQRTQQEDSAVYLCASSLQGDTTNEKLFFGSGTQLSVL.

Many counts were recorded for this clonotype. The chain links TRBV4-3 to TRBJ2-4; 16 bases are shared with TRBD2. The ends lost 0 bases at V and 2 bases at J; junction bases unmatched: 7. This CDR3 spans 20 amino acids. CDR1 is LGHNA, CDR2 YSLEER, per germline. The chain's CDR3 is CASSQEYGTSGGATKNIQYF. For the CDR3, the DNA is TGCGCCAGCAGCCAAGAGTACGGGACTAGCGGGGGGGCAACCAAAAACATTCAGTACTTC.

The chain uses TRBV7-9 and TRBJ2-7; 11 nucleotides align to TRBD2. Unmatched junction bases numbered 7, after V lost 5 bases and J lost 1 base. Germline V CDR1 and CDR2: SEHNR, FQNEAQ (reference sequence). This CDR3 has 16 residues. CDR3: CASSSTSGGGSYEQYF. DNA of the CDR3: TGTGCCAGCAGCAGTACTAGCGGGGGCGGATCCTACGAGCAGTACTTC.

This clonotype was counted at least ten times. The V gene is TRBV7-7, the J gene TRBJ2-2; D remains unclear. The CDR3 totals 14 residues. The germline V and J ends were trimmed by 3 bases and 0 bases, with 5 bases remaining between them. The germline CDR1 and CDR2 sequences are SSHAT and FNYEAQ (reference sequence). DNA of the CDR3: TGTGCCAGCAGCTTTAGTCCGAACACCGGGGAGCTGTTTTTT. Translation: CASSFSPNTGELFF.

This clonotype was seen ten or more times. The rearrangement links TRBV7-3 to TRBJ1-3, with D hard to call. The germline V gene has CDR1 SGHTA and CDR2 FQGTGA. The CDR3 sequence is 16 residues long. Trimming took off 5 bases at V and 0 bases at J, with 14 bases between the two ends. The CDR3 is CASSPSPVHSGNTIYF. The DNA for the CDR3 is TGTGCCAGCAGCCCATCGCCAGTTCACTCTGGAAACACCATATATTTT.

This clonotype has ten or more counts. The V call is TRBV4-3, the J call TRBJ2-3; TRBD2 matches at 13 bases. The germline gives CDR1 LGHNA, CDR2 YSLEER. J was trimmed by 8 bases and V by 3 bases; bases with no gene match: 8. CDR3 length: 16 residues. The CDR3 spells CASSHLPGTSGVTQYF. In DNA, the CDR3 is TGCGCCAGCAGCCACCTTCCCGGGACTAGCGGGGTTACGCAGTATTTT.

This clonotype has only a few counts. The chain is built from TRBV7-3 and TRBJ2-7; D unclear. The germline V and J ends were trimmed by 8 bases and 4 bases, with 6 bases remaining between them. This CDR3 is built from 10 residues. Germline assignment: CDR1 SGHTA and CDR2 FQGTGA. DNA of the CDR3: TGTGCCAGCCCATGTTACGAGCAGTACTTC. Translated: CASPCYEQYF.

This clonotype was recorded many times. The chain combines TRBV5-5 with TRBJ2-3; D gene ambiguous. This CDR3 contains 11 residues. Looked up from germline, CDR1 is SGHKS and CDR2 is YYEKEE (reference sequence). The V and J ends lost 4 bases and 5 bases respectively, with 5 bases between them. The CDR3 nucleotides read TGTGCCAGCAGCCTGGAAGATACGCAGTATTTT. Protein product: CASSLEDTQYF.